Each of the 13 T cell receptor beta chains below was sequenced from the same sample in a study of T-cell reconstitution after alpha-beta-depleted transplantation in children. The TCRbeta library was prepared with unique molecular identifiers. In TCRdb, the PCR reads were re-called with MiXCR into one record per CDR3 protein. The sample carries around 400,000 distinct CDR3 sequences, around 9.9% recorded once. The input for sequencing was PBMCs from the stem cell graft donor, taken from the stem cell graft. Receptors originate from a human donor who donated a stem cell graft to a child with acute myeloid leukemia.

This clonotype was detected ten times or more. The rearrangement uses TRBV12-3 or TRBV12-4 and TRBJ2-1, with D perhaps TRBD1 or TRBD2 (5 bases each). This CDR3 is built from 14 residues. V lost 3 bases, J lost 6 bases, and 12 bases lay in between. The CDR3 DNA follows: TGTGCCAGCAGTTTGTCGGGGACCCCCAATGAGCAGTTCTTC. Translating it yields CASSLSGTPNEQFF.

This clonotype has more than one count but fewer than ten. CDR3 DNA: TGCAGTGCTAGTAGGGACAGGGGGTACTATGGCTACACCTTC. This gives the protein CSASRDRGYYGYTF. The chain employs TRBV20-1 and TRBJ1-2; 11 nucleotides match TRBD1. In germline, CDR1 is DFQATT, CDR2 SNEGSKA (reference sequence). This CDR3 spans 14 amino acids. J was trimmed by 3 bases and V by 3 bases; bases with no gene match: 3.

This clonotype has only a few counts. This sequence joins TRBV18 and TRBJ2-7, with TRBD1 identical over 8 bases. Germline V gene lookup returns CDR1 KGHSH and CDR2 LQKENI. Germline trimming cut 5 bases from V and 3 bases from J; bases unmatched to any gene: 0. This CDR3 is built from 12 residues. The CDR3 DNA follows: TGTGCCAGCTCAACAGGGGGCTACGAGCAGTACGTC. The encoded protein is CASSTGGYEQYV.

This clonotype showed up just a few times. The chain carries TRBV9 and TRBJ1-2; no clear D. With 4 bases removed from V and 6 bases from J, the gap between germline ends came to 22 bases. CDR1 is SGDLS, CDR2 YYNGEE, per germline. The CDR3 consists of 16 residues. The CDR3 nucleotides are TGTGCCAGCAGCCCCTCATTTGGGAACGCCGTACATGGCTACACCTTC. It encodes CASSPSFGNAVHGYTF.

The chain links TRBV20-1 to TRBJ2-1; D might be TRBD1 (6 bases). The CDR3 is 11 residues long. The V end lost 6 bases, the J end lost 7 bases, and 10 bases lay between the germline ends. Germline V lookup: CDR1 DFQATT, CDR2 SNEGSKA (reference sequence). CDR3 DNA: TGCAGTGCCGAAACAGGGAATGAGCAGTTCTTC. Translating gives CSAETGNEQFF.

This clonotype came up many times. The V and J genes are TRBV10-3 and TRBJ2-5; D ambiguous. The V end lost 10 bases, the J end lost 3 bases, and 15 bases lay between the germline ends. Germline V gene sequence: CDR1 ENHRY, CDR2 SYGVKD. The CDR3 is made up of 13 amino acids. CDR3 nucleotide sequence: TGTGCCACAACCGCCCCCGGCAAAGAGACCCAGTACTTC. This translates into CATTAPGKETQYF.

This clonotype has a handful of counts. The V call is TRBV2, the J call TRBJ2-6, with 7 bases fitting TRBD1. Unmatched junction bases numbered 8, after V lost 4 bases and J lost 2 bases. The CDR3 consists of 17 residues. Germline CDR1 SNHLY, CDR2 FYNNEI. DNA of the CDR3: TGTGCCAGCAGTGCCGGGACAGTTGGGGCTGGGGCCAACGTCCTGACTTTC. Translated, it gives CASSAGTVGAGANVLTF.

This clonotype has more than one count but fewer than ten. This CDR3 reads CASSPNLGGPYEQYV. In DNA form, the CDR3 reads TGCGCCAGCAGCCCTAACCTAGGGGGCCCCTACGAGCAGTACGTC. The chain joins TRBV5-1 to TRBJ2-7; TRBD1 agrees at 7 bases. This CDR3 comprises 15 residues. From germline, CDR1 is SGHRS and CDR2 YFSETQ. Trimming removed 4 bases from V and 2 bases from J; junction bases left unmatched: 9.

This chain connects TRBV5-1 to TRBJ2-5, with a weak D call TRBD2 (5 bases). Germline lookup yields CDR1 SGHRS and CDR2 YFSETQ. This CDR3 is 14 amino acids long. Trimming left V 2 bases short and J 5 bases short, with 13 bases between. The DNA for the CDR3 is TGCGCCAGCAGCTTATCGGGAAGCGTGGAGACCCAGTACTTC. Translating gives CASSLSGSVETQYF.

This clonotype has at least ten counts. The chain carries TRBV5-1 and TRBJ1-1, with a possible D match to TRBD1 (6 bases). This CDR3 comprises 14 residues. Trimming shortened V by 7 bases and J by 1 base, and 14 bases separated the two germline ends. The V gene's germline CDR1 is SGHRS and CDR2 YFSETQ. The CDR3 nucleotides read TGCGCCAGCCGGGGGGCTGGTCGGAACACTGAAGCTTTCTTT. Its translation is CASRGAGRNTEAFF.

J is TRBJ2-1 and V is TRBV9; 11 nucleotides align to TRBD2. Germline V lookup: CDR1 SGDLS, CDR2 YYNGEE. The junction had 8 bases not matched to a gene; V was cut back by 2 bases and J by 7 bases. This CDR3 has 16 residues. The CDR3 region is CASSVSGTSGQNEQFF. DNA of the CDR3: TGTGCCAGCAGCGTTTCGGGGACTAGCGGACAGAATGAGCAGTTCTTC.

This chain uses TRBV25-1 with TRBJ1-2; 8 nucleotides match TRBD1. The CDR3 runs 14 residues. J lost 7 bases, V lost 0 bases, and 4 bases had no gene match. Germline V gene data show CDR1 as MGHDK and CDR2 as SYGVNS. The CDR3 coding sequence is TGTGCCAGCAGTGAATATAACAGGGGGGCTGGCTACACCTTC. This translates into CASSEYNRGAGYTF.

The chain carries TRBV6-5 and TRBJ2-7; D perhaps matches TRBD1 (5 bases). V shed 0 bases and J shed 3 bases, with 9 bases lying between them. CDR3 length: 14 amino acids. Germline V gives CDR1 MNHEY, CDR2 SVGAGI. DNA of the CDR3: TGTGCCAGCAGTTACTCGAGACAGAGCTACGAGCAGTACTTC. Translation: CASSYSRQSYEQYF.